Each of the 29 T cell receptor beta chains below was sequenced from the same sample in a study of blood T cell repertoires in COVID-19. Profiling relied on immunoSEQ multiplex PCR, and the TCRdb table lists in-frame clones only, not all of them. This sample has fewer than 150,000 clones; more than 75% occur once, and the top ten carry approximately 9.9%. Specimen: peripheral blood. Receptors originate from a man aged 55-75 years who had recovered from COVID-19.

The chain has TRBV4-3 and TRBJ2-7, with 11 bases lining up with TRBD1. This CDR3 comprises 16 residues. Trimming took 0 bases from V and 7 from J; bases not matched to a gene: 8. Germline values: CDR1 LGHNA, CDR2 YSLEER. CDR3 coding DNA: TGCGCCAGCAGCCAAGATCGGACAGGGGGCTTGGGGGAGCAGTACTTC. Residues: CASSQDRTGGLGEQYF.

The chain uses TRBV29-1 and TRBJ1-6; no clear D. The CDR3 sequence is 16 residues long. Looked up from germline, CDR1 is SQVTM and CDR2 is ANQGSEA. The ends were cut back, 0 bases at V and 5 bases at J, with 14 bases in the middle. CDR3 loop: CSVEDASPGDNSPLHF. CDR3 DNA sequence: TGCAGCGTTGAAGATGCCTCGCCGGGAGATAATTCACCCCTCCACTTT.

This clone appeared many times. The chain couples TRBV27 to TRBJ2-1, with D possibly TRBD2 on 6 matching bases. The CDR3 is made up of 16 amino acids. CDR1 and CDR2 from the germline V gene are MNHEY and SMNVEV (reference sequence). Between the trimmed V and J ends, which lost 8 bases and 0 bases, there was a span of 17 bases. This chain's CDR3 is CASQSGTASSYNEQFF. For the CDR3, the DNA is TGTGCCAGCCAATCCGGGACTGCAAGCTCCTACAATGAGCAGTTCTTC.

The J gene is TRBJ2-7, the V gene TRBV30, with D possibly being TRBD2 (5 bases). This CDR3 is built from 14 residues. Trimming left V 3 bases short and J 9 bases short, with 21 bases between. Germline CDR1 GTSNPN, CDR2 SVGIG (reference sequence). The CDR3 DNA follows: TGTGCCTGGAGAAAGGACGGCGGACTCCTGGCGCAGTACTTC. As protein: CAWRKDGGLLAQYF.

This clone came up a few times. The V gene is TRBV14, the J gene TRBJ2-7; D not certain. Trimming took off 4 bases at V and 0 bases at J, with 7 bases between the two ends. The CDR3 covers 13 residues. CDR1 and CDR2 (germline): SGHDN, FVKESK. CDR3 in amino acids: CASSPQSSYEQYF. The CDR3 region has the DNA TGTGCCAGCAGCCCACAGAGCTCCTACGAGCAGTACTTC.

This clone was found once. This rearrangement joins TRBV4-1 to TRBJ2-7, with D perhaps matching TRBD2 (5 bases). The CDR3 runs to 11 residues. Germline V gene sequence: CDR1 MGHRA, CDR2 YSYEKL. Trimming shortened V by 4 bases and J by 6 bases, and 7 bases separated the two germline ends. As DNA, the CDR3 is TGCGCCAGCAGCCGAGGGATCGAGCAGTACTTC. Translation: CASSRGIEQYF.

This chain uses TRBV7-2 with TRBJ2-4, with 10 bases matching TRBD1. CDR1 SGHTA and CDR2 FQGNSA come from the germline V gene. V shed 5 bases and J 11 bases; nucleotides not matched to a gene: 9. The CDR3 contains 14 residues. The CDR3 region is CASSAGTGVRVQYF. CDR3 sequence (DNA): TGTGCCAGCAGCGCCGGGACAGGGGTTAGAGTTCAGTACTTC.

The CDR3 nucleotides are TGCGCCAGCAGCTTACAGGGTCCTGAAGCGTCCTACGAGCAGTACTTC. Encoded protein: CASSLQGPEASYEQYF. V and J are TRBV5-1 and TRBJ2-7; possible D gene TRBD1, 6 bases. Per germline, CDR1 SGHRS and CDR2 YFSETQ. This CDR3 comprises 16 residues. V lost 2 bases to trimming and J lost 1 base, with 16 bases between them.

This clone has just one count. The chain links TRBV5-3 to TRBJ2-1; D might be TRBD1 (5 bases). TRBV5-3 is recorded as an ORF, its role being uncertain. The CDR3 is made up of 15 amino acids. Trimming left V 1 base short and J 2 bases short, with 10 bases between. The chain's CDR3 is CARSLIRTTYNEQFF. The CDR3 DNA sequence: TGTGCCAGAAGCTTGATCCGGACAACCTACAATGAGCAGTTCTTC.

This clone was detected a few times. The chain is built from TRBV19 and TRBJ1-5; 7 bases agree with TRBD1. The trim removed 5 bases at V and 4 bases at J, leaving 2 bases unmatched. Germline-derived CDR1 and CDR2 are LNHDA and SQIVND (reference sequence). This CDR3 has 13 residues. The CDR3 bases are TGTGCCAGTAGTGCGGACAGGAATCAGCCCCAGCATTTT. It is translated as CASSADRNQPQHF.

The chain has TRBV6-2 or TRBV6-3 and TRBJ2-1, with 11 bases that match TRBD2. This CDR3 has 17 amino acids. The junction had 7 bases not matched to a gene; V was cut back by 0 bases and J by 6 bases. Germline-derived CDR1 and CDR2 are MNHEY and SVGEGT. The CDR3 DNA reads TGTGCCAGCAGTTACTCGAGGGGGCTAGCGGGAGGCAATGAGCAGTTCTTC. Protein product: CASSYSRGLAGGNEQFF.

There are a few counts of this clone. The CDR3 coding sequence is TGTGCCAGCTCACCACCCTCAGACTACAGGGGGCGCGGAGATACGCAGTATTTT. The encoded protein is CASSPPSDYRGRGDTQYF. This sequence joins TRBV18 and TRBJ2-3; 9 bases agree with TRBD1. V lost 0 bases to trimming and J lost 5 bases; unmatched junction nucleotides: 12. The CDR3 runs to 18 residues. CDR1 and CDR2 from the germline V gene are KGHSH and LQKENI.

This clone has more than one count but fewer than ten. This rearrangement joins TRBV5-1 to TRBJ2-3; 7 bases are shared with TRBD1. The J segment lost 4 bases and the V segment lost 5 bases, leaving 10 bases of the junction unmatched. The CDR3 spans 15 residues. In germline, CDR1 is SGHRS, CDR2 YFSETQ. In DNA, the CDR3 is TGCGCCAGCAGTTACAACAGGGGTTTGGCAGATACGCAGTATTTT. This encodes CASSYNRGLADTQYF.

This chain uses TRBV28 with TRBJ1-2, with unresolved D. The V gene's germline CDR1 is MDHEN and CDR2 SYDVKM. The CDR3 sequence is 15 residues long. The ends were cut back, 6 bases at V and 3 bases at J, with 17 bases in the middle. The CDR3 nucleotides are TGTGCCAGCAGCCCTACTCCGGGCGGGGACTATGGCTACACCTTC. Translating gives CASSPTPGGDYGYTF.

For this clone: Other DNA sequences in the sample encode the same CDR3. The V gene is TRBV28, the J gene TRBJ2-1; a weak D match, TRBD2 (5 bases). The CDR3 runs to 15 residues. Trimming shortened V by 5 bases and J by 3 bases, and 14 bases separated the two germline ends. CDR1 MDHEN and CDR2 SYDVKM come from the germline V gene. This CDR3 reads CASSPLRALYNEQFF. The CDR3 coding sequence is TGTGCCAGCAGTCCACTGCGGGCACTCTACAATGAGCAGTTCTTC.

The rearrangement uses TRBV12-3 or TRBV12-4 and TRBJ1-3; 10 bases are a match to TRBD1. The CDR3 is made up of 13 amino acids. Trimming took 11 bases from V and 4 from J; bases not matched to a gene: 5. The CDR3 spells CAGGTGAGNTIYF. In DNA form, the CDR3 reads TGTGCCGGCGGGACAGGGGCAGGAAACACCATATATTTT.

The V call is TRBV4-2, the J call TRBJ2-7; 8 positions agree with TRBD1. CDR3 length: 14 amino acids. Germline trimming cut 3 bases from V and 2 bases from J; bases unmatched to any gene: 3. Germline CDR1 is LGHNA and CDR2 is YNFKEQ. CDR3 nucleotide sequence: TGTGCCAGCAGCCACGGGACAGGTACCTACGAGCAGTACTTC. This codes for CASSHGTGTYEQYF.

DNA of the CDR3: TGTGCCAGCAGCGATCGAATGGGGGGAGATACGCAGTATTTT. Translating it yields CASSDRMGGDTQYF. The rearrangement links TRBV7-2 to TRBJ2-3; D perhaps matches TRBD2 (6 bases). This CDR3 comprises 14 residues. Germline loops: CDR1 SGHTA, CDR2 FQGNSA. V was trimmed by 5 bases and J by 5 bases, leaving 14 bases between them.

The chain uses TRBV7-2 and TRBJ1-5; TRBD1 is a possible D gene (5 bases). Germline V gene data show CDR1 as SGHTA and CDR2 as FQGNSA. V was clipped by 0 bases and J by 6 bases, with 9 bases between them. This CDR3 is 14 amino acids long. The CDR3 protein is CASSLAGGGQPQHF. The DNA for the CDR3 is TGTGCCAGCAGCTTAGCGGGGGGGGGTCAGCCCCAGCATTTT.

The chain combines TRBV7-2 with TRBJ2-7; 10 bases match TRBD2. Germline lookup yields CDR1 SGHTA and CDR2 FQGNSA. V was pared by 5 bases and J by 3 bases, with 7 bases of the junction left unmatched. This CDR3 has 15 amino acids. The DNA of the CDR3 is TGTGCCAGCAGCCCTCCTAGCGGGAGTGGCTACGAGCAGTACTTC. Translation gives CASSPPSGSGYEQYF.

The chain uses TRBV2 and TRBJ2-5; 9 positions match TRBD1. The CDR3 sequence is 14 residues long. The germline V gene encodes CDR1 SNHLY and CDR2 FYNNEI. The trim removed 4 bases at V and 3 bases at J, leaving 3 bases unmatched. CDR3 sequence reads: CASSATGGEETQYF. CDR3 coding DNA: TGTGCCAGCAGTGCTACAGGGGGCGAAGAGACCCAGTACTTC.

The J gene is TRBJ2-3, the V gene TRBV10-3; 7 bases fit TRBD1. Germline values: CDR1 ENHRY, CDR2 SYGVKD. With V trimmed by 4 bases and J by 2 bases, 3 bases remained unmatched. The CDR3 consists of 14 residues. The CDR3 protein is CAISATGSTDTQYF. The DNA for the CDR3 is TGTGCCATCAGTGCGACAGGGTCCACAGATACGCAGTATTTT.

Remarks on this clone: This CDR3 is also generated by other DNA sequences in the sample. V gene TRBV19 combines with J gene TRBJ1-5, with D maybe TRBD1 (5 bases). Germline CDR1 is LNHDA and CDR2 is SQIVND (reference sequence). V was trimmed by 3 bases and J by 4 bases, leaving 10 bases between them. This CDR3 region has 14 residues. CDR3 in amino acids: CASSISGGNQPQHF. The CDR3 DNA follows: TGTGCCAGTAGTATCTCCGGGGGAAATCAGCCCCAGCATTTT.

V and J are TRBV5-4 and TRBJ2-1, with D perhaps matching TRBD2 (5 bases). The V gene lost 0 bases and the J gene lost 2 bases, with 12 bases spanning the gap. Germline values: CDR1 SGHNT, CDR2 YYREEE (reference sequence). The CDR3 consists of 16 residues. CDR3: CASSLGPDLAYNEQFF. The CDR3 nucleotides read TGTGCCAGCAGCTTGGGGCCGGACTTAGCCTACAATGAGCAGTTCTTC. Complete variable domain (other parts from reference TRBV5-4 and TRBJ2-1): ETGVTQSPTHLIKTRGQQVTLRCSSQSGHNTVSWYQQALGQGPQFIFQYYREEENGRGNFPPRFSGLQFPNYSSELNVNALELDDSALYLCASSLGPDLAYNEQFFGPGTRLTVL.

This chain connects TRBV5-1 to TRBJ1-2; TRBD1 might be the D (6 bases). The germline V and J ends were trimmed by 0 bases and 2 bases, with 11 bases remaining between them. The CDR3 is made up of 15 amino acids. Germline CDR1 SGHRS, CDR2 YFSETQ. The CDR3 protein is CASSLGSGENYGYTF. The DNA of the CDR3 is TGCGCCAGCAGCTTGGGCTCAGGGGAGAACTATGGCTACACCTTC.

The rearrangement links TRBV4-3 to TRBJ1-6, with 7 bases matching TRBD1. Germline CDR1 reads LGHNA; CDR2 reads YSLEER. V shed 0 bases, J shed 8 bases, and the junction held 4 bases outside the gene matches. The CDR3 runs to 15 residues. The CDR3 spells CASSQDHRGYSPLHF. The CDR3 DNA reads TGCGCCAGCAGCCAAGATCACAGGGGTTATTCACCCCTCCACTTT.

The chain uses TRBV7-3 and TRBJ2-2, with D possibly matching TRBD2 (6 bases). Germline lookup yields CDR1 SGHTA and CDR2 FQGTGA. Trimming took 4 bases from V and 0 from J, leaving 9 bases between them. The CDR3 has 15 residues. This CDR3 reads CASSSLASNTGELFF. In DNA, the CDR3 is TGTGCCAGCAGCTCCCTAGCGTCGAACACCGGGGAGCTGTTTTTT.

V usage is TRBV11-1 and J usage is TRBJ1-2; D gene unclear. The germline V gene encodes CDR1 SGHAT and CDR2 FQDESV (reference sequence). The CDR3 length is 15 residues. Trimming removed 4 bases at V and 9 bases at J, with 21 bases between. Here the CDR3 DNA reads TGTGCCAGCAGCTCTCGCGAAGACATTAGTAGTAGCTACACCTTC. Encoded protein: CASSSREDISSSYTF.

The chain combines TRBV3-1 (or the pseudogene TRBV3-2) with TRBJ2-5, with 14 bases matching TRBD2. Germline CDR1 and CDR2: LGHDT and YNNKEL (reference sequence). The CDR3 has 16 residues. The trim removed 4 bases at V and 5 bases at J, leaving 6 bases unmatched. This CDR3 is CASSPGLAGGRETQYF. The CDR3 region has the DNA TGTGCCAGCAGCCCAGGACTAGCGGGGGGCCGCGAGACCCAGTACTTC.